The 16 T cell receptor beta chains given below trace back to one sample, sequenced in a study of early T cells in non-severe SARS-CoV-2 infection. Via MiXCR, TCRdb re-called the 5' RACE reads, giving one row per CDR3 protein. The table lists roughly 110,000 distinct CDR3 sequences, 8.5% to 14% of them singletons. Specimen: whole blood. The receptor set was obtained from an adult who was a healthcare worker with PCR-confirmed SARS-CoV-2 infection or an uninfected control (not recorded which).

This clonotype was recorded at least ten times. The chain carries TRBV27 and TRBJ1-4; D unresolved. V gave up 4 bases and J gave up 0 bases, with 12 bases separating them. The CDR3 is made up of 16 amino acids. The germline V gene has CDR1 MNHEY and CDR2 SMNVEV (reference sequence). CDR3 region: CASSSLTAATNEKLFF. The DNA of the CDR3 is TGTGCCAGCAGTTCACTAACAGCAGCAACTAATGAAAAACTGTTTTTT.

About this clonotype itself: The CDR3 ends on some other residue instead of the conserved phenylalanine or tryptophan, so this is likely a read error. CDR3 nucleotides: TGTGCCAGCAGCGTAGAGGAGGGTTCACCCCTCCACCTT. Translation gives CASSVEEGSPLHL. The chain carries TRBV9 and TRBJ1-6; D remains ambiguous. Germline assignment: CDR1 SGDLS and CDR2 YYNGEE. The CDR3 covers 13 residues. V was cut by 0 bases and J by 9 bases, with 7 bases left in between.

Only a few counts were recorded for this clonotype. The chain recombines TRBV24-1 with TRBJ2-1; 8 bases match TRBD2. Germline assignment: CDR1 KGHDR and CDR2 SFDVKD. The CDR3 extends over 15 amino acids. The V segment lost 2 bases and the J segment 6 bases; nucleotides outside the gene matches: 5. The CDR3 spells CATSDSTTSGNEQFF. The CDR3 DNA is TGTGCCACCAGTGATTCGACTACTAGCGGCAATGAGCAGTTCTTC.

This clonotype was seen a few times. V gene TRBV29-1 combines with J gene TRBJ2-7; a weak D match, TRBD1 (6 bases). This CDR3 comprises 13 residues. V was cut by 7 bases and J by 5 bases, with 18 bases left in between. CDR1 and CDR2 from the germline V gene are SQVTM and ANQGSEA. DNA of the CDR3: TGCAGCGCCACCGGTACAGGGACCCACGAGCAGTACTTC. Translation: CSATGTGTHEQYF.

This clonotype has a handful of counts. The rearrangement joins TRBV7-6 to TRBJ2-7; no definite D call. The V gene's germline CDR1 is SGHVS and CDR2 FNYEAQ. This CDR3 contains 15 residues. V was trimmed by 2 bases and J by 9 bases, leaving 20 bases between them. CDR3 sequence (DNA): TGTGCCAGCAGCTTACGCTCGAACTACGAGTCTGGGCAGTACTTC. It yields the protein CASSLRSNYESGQYF.

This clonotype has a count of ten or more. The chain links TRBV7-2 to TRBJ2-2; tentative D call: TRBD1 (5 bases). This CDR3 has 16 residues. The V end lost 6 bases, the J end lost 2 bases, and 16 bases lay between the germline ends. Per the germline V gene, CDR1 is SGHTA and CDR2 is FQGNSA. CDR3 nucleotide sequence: TGTGCCAGCAGTCGCAATAGCCAGGGAAACACCGGGGAGCTGTTTTTT. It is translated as CASSRNSQGNTGELFF.

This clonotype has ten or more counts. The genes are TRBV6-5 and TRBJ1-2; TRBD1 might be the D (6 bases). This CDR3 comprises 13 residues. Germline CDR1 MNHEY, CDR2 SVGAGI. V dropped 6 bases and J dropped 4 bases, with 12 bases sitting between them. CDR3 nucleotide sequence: TGTGCCAGCAGCCACGGGACAATCTATGGCTACACCTTC. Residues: CASSHGTIYGYTF.

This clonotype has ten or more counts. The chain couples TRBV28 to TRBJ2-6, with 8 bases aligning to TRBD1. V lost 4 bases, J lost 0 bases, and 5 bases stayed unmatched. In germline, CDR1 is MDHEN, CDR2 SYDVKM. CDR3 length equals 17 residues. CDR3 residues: CASSYGGQGSGANVLTF. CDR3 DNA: TGTGCCAGCAGTTATGGTGGACAGGGCTCTGGGGCCAACGTCCTGACTTTC.

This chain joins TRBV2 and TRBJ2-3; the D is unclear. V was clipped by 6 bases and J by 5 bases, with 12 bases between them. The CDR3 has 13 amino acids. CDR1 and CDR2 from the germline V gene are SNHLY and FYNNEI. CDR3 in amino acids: CASSLMTGDTQYF. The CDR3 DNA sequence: TGTGCCAGCAGCCTTATGACGGGAGATACGCAGTATTTT.

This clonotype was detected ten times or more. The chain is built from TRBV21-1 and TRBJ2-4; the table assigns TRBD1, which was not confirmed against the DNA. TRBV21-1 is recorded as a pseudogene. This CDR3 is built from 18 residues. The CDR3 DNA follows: TGTGCCAGCGGCTCAGGGTCCCACGTATTACTAGCCAAAAACATTCAGTACTTC. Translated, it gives CASGSGSHVLLAKNIQYF.

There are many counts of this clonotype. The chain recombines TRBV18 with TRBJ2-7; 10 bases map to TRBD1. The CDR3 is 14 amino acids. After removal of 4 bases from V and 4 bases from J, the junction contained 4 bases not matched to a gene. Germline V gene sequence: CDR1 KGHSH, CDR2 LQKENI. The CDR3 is CASSRDRGQYEQYF. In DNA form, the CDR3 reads TGTGCCAGCTCACGGGACAGGGGTCAGTACGAGCAGTACTTC.

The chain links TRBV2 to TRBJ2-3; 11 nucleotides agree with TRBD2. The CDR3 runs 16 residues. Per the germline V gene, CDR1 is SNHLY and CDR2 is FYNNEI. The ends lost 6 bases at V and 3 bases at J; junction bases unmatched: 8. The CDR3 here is CASRYSGTSGTDTQYF. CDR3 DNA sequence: TGTGCCAGCAGATACTCCGGGACTAGCGGTACAGATACGCAGTATTTT.

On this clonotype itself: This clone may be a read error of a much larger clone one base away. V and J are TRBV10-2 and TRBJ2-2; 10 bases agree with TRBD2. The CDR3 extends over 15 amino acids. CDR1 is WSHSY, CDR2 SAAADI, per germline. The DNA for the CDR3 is TGCACCAGCAGTGAACTAGCGGGATACACCGGGGAGCTGTTTTTT. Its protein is CTSSELAGYTGELFF.

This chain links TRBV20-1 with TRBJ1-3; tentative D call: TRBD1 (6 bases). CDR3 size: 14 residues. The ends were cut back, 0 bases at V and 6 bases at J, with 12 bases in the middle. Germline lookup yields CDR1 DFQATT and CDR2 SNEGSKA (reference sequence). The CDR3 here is CSAREMTGLNTIYF. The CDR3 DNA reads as TGCAGTGCTAGAGAAATGACAGGACTAAACACCATATATTTT.

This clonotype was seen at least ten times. The CDR3 coding sequence is TGCGCCAGCAGCCAGGATGCCCTAAGTCGGTCTGAAGCTTTCTTT. Protein sequence: CASSQDALSRSEAFF. The chain employs TRBV4-3 and TRBJ1-1; D unresolved. The V gene's germline CDR1 is LGHNA and CDR2 YSLEER. V lost 3 bases, J lost 6 bases, and 17 bases lay in between. CDR3 size: 15 residues.

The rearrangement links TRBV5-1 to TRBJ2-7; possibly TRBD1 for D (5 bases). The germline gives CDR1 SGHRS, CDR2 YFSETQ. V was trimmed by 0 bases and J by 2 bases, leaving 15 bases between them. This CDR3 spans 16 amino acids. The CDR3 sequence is CASSLEWGRPPYEQYF. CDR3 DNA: TGCGCCAGCAGCTTGGAGTGGGGCAGGCCGCCCTACGAGCAGTACTTC.